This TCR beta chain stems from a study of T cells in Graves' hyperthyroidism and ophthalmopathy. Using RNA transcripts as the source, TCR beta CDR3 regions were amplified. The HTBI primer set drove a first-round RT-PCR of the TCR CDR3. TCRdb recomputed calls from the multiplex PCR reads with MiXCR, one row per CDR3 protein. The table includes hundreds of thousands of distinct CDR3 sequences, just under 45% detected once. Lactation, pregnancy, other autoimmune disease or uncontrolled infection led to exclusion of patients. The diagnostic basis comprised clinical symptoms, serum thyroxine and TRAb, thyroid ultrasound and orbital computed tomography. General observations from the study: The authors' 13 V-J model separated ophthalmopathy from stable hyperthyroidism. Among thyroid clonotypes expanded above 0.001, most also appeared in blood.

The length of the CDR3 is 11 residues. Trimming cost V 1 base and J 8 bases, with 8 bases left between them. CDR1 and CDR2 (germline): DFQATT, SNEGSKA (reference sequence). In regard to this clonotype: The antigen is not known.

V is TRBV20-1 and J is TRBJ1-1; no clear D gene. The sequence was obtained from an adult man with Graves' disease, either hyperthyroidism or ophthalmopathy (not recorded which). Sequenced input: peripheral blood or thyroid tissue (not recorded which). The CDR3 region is CSARALTEAFF. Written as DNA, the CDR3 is TGCAGTGCTAGAGCCCTGACAGAAGCTTTCTTT.